This TCR beta chain is drawn from a study of early T cells in non-severe SARS-CoV-2 infection. About the study: Whole-blood bulk RNA, unsorted, was sequenced, and chains were unpaired.

The germline V gene encodes CDR1 DFQATT and CDR2 SNEGSKA (reference sequence). Trimming left V 1 base short and J 1 base short, with 10 bases between. CDR3 length equals 14 residues. Individual cDNA molecules each received unique molecular identifiers attached to them. TCRdb called the 5' RACE reads again in MiXCR, with one record for every CDR3 protein. This table has 39,000 or so distinct CDR3 sequences, around 5.8% appearing once. The receptor was derived from an adult who was a healthcare worker with PCR-confirmed SARS-CoV-2 infection or an uninfected control (not recorded which). The V and J genes are TRBV20-1 and TRBJ2-5, with D unclear. The sample in question was whole blood, obtained at baseline. DNA of the CDR3: TGCAGTGCTAGAGGTCCCCGGGCCCAAGAGACCCAGTACTTC. Translated, it gives CSARGPRAQETQYF.